The 26 T cell receptor beta chains below all came from one sample that was sequenced in a study of early T cells in non-severe SARS-CoV-2 infection. TCRdb reanalysed the 5' RACE reads using MiXCR and keeps one entry per CDR3 protein. The sample yields 25,000 to 35,000 distinct CDR3 sequences, over 6.5% seen once. Sequenced: whole blood. The receptors originated from an adult who was a healthcare worker with PCR-confirmed SARS-CoV-2 infection or an uninfected control (not recorded which).

This clonotype was seen many times. V is TRBV6-1 and J is TRBJ2-1; TRBD2 matches at 9 bases. CDR1 is MNHNS and CDR2 is SASEGT in the germline V gene. The trim removed 1 base at V and 9 bases at J, leaving 13 bases unmatched. This CDR3 has 17 amino acids. CDR3 sequence: CASSEERGGRAYSEQFF. The CDR3 DNA is TGTGCCAGCAGTGAAGAACGAGGCGGGAGGGCCTATAGTGAGCAGTTCTTC.

This chain joins TRBV6-4 and TRBJ1-5; D gene ambiguous. The CDR3 totals 12 residues. V was trimmed by 7 bases and J by 3 bases, leaving 7 bases between them. Germline V lookup: CDR1 MRHNA, CDR2 SNTAGT. In DNA form, the CDR3 reads TGTGCCAGCATTTCCCCCAATCAGCCCCAGCATTTT. Protein product: CASISPNQPQHF.

This clonotype was seen at least ten times. The chain is built from TRBV21-1 and TRBJ1-5; TRBD1, the table's D call, lacks a check against the DNA. TRBV21-1 corresponds to a pseudogene. The CDR3 covers 18 residues. The CDR3 sequence is CASSKESSCMSTYQPQHF. The DNA for the CDR3 is TGTGCCAGCAGCAAAGAAAGCTCCTGTATGTCAACGTATCAGCCCCAGCATTTT.

The V call is TRBV7-9, the J call TRBJ2-7; D unclear. Germline V lookup: CDR1 SEHNR, CDR2 FQNEAQ (reference sequence). V was cut by 5 bases and J by 3 bases, with 8 bases left in between. CDR3 length: 12 residues. The CDR3 is CASSPEGYEQYF. DNA for the CDR3: TGTGCCAGCAGCCCCGAAGGCTACGAGCAGTACTTC.

Many counts were recorded for this clonotype. The V call is TRBV10-3, the J call TRBJ2-2, with D unresolved. This CDR3 is 12 amino acids long. Trimming removed 10 bases at V and 5 bases at J, with 11 bases between. Per the germline V gene, CDR1 is ENHRY and CDR2 is SYGVKD. CDR3 DNA: TGTGCCACCTCCGGGCCGACCGGGGAGCTGTTTTTT. Amino acid sequence: CATSGPTGELFF.

This clonotype was seen repeatedly, ten times or more. The V gene is TRBV5-1, the J gene TRBJ2-5; tentatively, D is TRBD1 (5 bases). Germline values: CDR1 SGHRS, CDR2 YFSETQ. V was cut by 4 bases and J by 1 base, with 11 bases left in between. The CDR3 is made up of 14 amino acids. Here the CDR3 DNA reads TGCGCCAGCAGCCCCCTGACAGCCCAAGAGACCCAGTACTTC. Its protein is CASSPLTAQETQYF. Looking up the rest from reference TRBV5-1 and TRBJ2-5 gives the full variable domain: KAGVTQTPRYLIKTRGQQVTLSCSPISGHRSVSWYQQTPGQGLQFLFEYFSETQRNKGNFPGRFSGRQFSNSRSEMNVSTLELGDSALYLCASSPLTAQETQYFGPGTRLLVL.

J is TRBJ2-3 and V is TRBV5-1; D is perhaps TRBD1 (5 bases). From germline, CDR1 is SGHRS and CDR2 YFSETQ. The V and J ends lost 7 bases and 0 bases respectively, with 15 bases between them. The CDR3 has 15 residues. This chain's CDR3 is CASARLGASTDTQYF. The CDR3 nucleotides are TGCGCCAGCGCTAGATTAGGGGCTAGCACAGATACGCAGTATTTT.

This clonotype was detected only a few times. The chain uses TRBV12-3 or TRBV12-4 and TRBJ2-3; 9 nucleotides line up with TRBD2. The CDR3 is made up of 16 amino acids. Trimming took 6 bases from V and 3 from J; bases not matched to a gene: 10. This chain's CDR3 is CASRASGGRGTDTQYF. In nucleotides, the CDR3 is TGTGCCAGCAGAGCCAGCGGGGGGAGGGGAACAGATACGCAGTATTTT.

Ten or more counts support this clonotype. The chain carries TRBV6-1 and TRBJ2-7; 9 positions match TRBD2. J lost 1 base, V lost 4 bases, and 5 bases had no gene match. This CDR3 is built from 15 residues. The V gene's germline CDR1 is MNHNS and CDR2 SASEGT. The CDR3 loop is CASSALRGGSYEQYF. The DNA for the CDR3 is TGTGCCAGCAGTGCCCTGCGGGGGGGATCCTACGAGCAGTACTTC.

Regarding this clonotype: One base away lies a much larger clone, so this may be a sequencing read error. The CDR3 spells CASSETGAGELFF. CDR3 nucleotides: TGTGCCAGCAGTGAAACAGGAGCCGGGGAGCTGTTTTTT. The gene calls are TRBV2 and TRBJ2-2; D is perhaps TRBD1 (5 bases). The V gene lost 2 bases and the J gene lost 6 bases, with 7 bases spanning the gap. Germline V gene lookup returns CDR1 SNHLY and CDR2 FYNNEI. The CDR3 has 13 residues.

V and J are TRBV4-2 and TRBJ1-1; D not certain. The CDR3 has 16 amino acids. Germline lookup yields CDR1 LGHNA and CDR2 YNFKEQ. Trimming stripped 0 bases from V and 5 bases from J, with 16 bases between. This CDR3 is CASSQDPSQLSTEAFF. The CDR3 nucleotides are TGTGCCAGCAGCCAAGATCCTTCCCAACTTTCGACTGAAGCTTTCTTT.

This clonotype was picked up many times. Sequence at one end of the junction differs from germline and may be a read error. The chain combines TRBV20-1 with TRBJ2-3; 16 nucleotides line up with TRBD2. Germline-derived CDR1 and CDR2 are DFQATT and SNEGSKA (reference sequence). CDR3 size: 14 residues. This CDR3 is CSAIQPGLAGGPSF. The CDR3 DNA reads TGCAGTGCTATCCAGCCGGGACTAGCGGGAGGGCCGTCTTTT.

This clonotype was seen at least ten times. The chain carries TRBV7-9 and TRBJ2-3, with D possibly being TRBD1 (6 bases). The CDR3 loop spans 12 amino acids. V was clipped by 3 bases and J by 6 bases, with 7 bases between them. Germline CDR1 is SEHNR and CDR2 is FQNEAQ (reference sequence). CDR3 in amino acids: CASSFQGDTQYF. CDR3 sequence (DNA): TGTGCCAGCAGCTTCCAGGGGGATACGCAGTATTTT.

At least ten counts were recorded for this clonotype. The J gene is TRBJ1-2, the V gene TRBV20-1, with TRBD1 matching over 7 bases. Germline V CDR1 and CDR2: DFQATT, SNEGSKA (reference sequence). The CDR3 is made up of 14 amino acids. V gave up 3 bases and J gave up 2 bases; unmatched junction bases: 6. CDR3 DNA: TGCAGTGCTAGGGGGGACAGCGGGAACTATGGCTACACCTTC. Translated, it gives CSARGDSGNYGYTF.

This clonotype was counted ten times or more. This chain links TRBV19 with TRBJ2-3; 7 bases map to TRBD1. With 3 bases clipped from V and 4 bases from J, the junction kept 7 bases outside the gene matches. CDR1 is LNHDA and CDR2 is SQIVND in the germline V gene (reference sequence). There are 15 residues in the CDR3. CDR3 DNA sequence: TGTGCCAGTAGTATCGACAGGGCCCTCCCAGATACGCAGTATTTT. The encoded protein is CASSIDRALPDTQYF.

This clonotype has a count of ten or more. The V call is TRBV6-6, the J call TRBJ2-2, with D perhaps matching TRBD1 (6 bases). The CDR3 spans 13 residues. Germline V CDR1 and CDR2: MNHNY, SVGAGI (reference sequence). V was shortened by 8 bases and J by 6 bases, with 13 bases between the two germline ends. CDR3 region: CASARGLAGELFF. The CDR3 DNA is TGTGCCAGCGCTAGGGGGTTAGCCGGGGAGCTGTTTTTT.

Many counts were recorded for this clonotype. The chain employs TRBV28 and TRBJ2-2; D not resolved. This CDR3 has 13 amino acids. Per the germline V gene, CDR1 is MDHEN and CDR2 is SYDVKM. Trimming took off 3 bases at V and 4 bases at J, with 6 bases between the two ends. CDR3 DNA sequence: TGTGCCAGCAGTTTCCCGAGCACCGGGGAGCTGTTTTTT. Protein: CASSFPSTGELFF.

This clonotype was recorded at least ten times. This chain uses TRBV5-4 with TRBJ1-2; D unclear. The CDR3 contains 15 residues. CDR1 SGHNT and CDR2 YYREEE come from the germline V gene (reference sequence). V dropped 2 bases and J dropped 0 bases, with 11 bases sitting between them. CDR3 residues: CASSFLRGANYGYTF. DNA for the CDR3: TGTGCCAGCAGCTTTCTGCGGGGAGCTAACTATGGCTACACCTTC. Based on the CDR3 plus reference TRBV5-4 and TRBJ1-2, the full variable domain is ETGVTQSPTHLIKTRGQQVTLRCSSQSGHNTVSWYQQALGQGPQFIFQYYREEENGRGNFPPRFSGLQFPNYSSELNVNALELDDSALYLCASSFLRGANYGYTFGSGTRLTVV.

This clonotype was counted at least ten times. This chain uses TRBV12-3 or TRBV12-4 with TRBJ2-5; the match to TRBD2 covers 7 bases. The CDR3 is made up of 15 amino acids. Germline trimming cut 2 bases from V and 5 bases from J; bases unmatched to any gene: 8. CDR3 coding DNA: TGTGCCAGCAGTTTACAGCGGGGATCGGGGGAGACCCAGTACTTC. Translated: CASSLQRGSGETQYF.

This clonotype has a count of ten or more. The J gene is TRBJ2-1, the V gene TRBV20-1, with a possible D match to TRBD2 (7 bases). Germline CDR1 is DFQATT and CDR2 is SNEGSKA (reference sequence). Trimming left V 2 bases short and J 0 bases short, with 20 bases between. The CDR3 has 18 residues. CDR3 sequence reads: CSARRGGLSASSYNEQFF. The CDR3 bases are TGCAGTGCTAGAAGGGGGGGTCTTAGCGCGAGCTCCTACAATGAGCAGTTCTTC.

This clonotype was found many times. This chain joins TRBV7-6 and TRBJ2-2, with a tentative D call TRBD2 (5 bases). V lost 5 bases and J 0 bases, leaving 10 bases between the germline ends. There are 15 residues in the CDR3. Germline values: CDR1 SGHVS, CDR2 FNYEAQ. The CDR3 coding sequence is TGTGCCAGCAGCCCTAGCCTAACGAACACCGGGGAGCTGTTTTTT. Translated: CASSPSLTNTGELFF.

This clonotype was seen a handful of times. The chain employs TRBV6-5 and TRBJ2-5, with TRBD2 identical over 7 bases. Germline CDR1 is MNHEY and CDR2 is SVGAGI. Losses at the gene ends were 5 bases for V and 1 base for J; bases not matched to a gene: 7. This CDR3 is built from 15 residues. The CDR3 sequence: CASSRGGPSQETQYF. The CDR3 coding sequence is TGTGCCAGCAGTCGCGGGGGACCCAGCCAAGAGACCCAGTACTTC.

This clonotype was seen ten or more times. The V call is TRBV6-2 or TRBV6-3, the J call TRBJ2-5; 7 bases are a match to TRBD1. Germline CDR1 and CDR2: MNHEY and SVGEGT. The CDR3 sequence is 14 residues long. The V gene end was trimmed by 2 bases and the J gene end by 5 bases; junction bases not matched to a gene: 5. Written as DNA, the CDR3 is TGTGCCAGCAGTTACAGGGGGCAGGGGGAGACCCAGTACTTC. This encodes CASSYRGQGETQYF.

This clonotype was recorded many times. The chain links TRBV7-9 to TRBJ2-7, with TRBD1 identical over 8 bases. V lost 5 bases and J lost 0; bases outside the gene matches: 15. Germline values: CDR1 SEHNR, CDR2 FQNEAQ (reference sequence). The CDR3 is made up of 18 amino acids. The CDR3 DNA reads as TGTGCCAGCAGCCCAAGGTATAACGACAGGGGACTCTCCTACGAGCAGTACTTC. Translated: CASSPRYNDRGLSYEQYF.

This chain links TRBV7-6 with TRBJ1-6; TRBD1 is a possible D gene (6 bases). There are 13 residues in the CDR3. V gave up 1 base and J gave up 10 bases, with 8 bases separating them. Germline CDR1 is SGHVS and CDR2 is FNYEAQ. This CDR3 is CASSLEGGSPLHF. In nucleotides, the CDR3 is TGTGCCAGCAGCTTAGAAGGGGGGTCACCCCTCCACTTT.

This clonotype was seen many times. The chain couples TRBV27 to TRBJ2-1; D remains unclear. CDR3 length: 13 residues. The V end was cut by 3 bases, the J end by 4 bases, with 7 bases between. The germline gives CDR1 MNHEY, CDR2 SMNVEV (reference sequence). The CDR3 DNA sequence: TGTGCCAGCAGTTTTGAAGGTTACAATGAGCAGTTCTTC. Translated, it gives CASSFEGYNEQFF.